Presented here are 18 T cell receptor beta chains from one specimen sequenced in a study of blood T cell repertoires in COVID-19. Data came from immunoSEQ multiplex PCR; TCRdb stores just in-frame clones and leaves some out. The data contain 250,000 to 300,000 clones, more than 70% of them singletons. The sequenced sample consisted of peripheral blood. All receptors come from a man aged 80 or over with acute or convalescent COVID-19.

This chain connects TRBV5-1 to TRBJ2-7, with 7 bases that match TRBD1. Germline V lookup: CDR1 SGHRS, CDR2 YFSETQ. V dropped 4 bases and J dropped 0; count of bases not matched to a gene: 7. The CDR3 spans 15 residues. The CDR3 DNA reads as TGCGCCAGCAGCCCCGGGACAGCTTTCTCCTACGAGCAGTACTTC. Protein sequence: CASSPGTAFSYEQYF. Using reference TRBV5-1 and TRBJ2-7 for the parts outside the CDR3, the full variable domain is KAGVTQTPRYLIKTRGQQVTLSCSPISGHRSVSWYQQTPGQGLQFLFEYFSETQRNKGNFPGRFSGRQFSNSRSEMNVSTLELGDSALYLCASSPGTAFSYEQYFGPGTRLTVT.

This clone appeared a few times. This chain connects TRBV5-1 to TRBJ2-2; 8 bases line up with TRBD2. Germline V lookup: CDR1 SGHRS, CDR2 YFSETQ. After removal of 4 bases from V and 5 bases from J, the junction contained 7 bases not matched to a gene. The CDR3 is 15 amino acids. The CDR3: CASSVVAGLTGELFF. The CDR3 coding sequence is TGCGCCAGCAGCGTCGTAGCGGGATTAACCGGGGAGCTGTTTTTT.

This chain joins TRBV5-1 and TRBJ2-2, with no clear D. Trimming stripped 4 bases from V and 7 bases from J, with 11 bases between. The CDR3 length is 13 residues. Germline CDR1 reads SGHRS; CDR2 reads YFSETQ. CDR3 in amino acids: CASSGTLVGELFF. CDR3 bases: TGCGCCAGCAGCGGCACCCTGGTCGGGGAGCTGTTTTTT.

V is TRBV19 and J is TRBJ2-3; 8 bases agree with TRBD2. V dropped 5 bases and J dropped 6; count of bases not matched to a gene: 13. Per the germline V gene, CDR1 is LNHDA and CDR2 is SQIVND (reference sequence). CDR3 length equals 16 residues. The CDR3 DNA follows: TGTGCCAGTAGTTCGGGGATAGCGGGAAAGATGGATACGCAGTATTTT. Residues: CASSSGIAGKMDTQYF. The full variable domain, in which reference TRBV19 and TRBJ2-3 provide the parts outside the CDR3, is DGGITQSPKYLFRKEGQNVTLSCEQNLNHDAMYWYRQDPGQGLRLIYYSQIVNDFQKGDIAEGYSVSREKKESFPLTVTSAQKNPTAFYLCASSSGIAGKMDTQYFGPGTRLTVL.

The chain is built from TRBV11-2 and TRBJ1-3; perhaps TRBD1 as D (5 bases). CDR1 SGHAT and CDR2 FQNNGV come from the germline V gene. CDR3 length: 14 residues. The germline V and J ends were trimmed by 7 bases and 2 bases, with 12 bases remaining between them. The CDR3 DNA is TGTGCCAGCACCAGTTGGGGGGCTGGAAACACCATATATTTT. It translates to CASTSWGAGNTIYF.

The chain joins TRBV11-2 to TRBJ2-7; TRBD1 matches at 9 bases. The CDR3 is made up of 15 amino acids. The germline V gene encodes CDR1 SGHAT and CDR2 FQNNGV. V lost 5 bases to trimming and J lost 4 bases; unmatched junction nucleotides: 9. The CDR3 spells CASSPFRDREYEQYF. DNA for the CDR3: TGTGCCAGCAGCCCCTTCAGGGACAGGGAATACGAGCAGTACTTC.

The CDR3 DNA is TGCAGCGTCCAGACAGGCGGGTGGACTGAAGCTTTCTTT. Its translation: CSVQTGGWTEAFF. This chain connects TRBV29-1 to TRBJ1-1, with D perhaps TRBD1 (6 bases). Germline CDR1 and CDR2: SQVTM and ANQGSEA. The CDR3 consists of 13 residues. V was shortened by 6 bases and J by 5 bases, with 16 bases between the two germline ends. Complete variable domain (other parts from reference TRBV29-1 and TRBJ1-1): SAVISQKPSRDICQRGTSLTIQCQVDSQVTMMFWYRQQPGQSLTLIATANQGSEATYESGFVIDKFPISRPNLTFSTLTVSNMSPEDSSIYLCSVQTGGWTEAFFGQGTRLTVV.

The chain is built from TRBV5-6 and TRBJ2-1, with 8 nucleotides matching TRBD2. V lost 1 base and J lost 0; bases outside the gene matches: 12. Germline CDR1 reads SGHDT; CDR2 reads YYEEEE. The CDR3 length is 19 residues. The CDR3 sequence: CASSLPRSREAYSYNEQFF. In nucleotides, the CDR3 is TGTGCCAGCAGCTTGCCCCGGTCGCGGGAGGCTTACTCCTACAATGAGCAGTTCTTC.

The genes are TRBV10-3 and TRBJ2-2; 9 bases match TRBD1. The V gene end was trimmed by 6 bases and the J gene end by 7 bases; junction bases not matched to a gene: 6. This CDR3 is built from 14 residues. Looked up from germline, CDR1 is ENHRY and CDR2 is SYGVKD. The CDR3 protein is CAIRIQGADGELFF. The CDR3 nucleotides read TGTGCCATCAGGATACAGGGGGCTGACGGGGAGCTGTTTTTT.

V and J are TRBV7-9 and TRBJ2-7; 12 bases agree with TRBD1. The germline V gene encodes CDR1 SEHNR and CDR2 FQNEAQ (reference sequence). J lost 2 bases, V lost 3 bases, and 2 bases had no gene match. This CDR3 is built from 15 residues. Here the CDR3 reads CASSLGTGGTYEQYF. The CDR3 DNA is TGTGCCAGCAGCTTGGGGACAGGGGGCACCTACGAGCAGTACTTC.

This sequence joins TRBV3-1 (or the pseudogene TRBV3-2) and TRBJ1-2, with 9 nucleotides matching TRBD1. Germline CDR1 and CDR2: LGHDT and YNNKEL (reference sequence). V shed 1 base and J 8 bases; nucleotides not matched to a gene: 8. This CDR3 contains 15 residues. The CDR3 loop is CASSQGVQGAQGYTF. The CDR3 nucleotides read TGTGCCAGCAGCCAAGGGGTACAGGGGGCGCAGGGCTACACCTTC.

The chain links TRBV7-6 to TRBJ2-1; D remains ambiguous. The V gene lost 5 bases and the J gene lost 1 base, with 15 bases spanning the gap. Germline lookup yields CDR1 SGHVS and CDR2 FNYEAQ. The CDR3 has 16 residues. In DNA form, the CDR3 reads TGTGCCAGCAGCCAGAACCGTTACAGTTCCTACAATGAGCAGTTCTTC. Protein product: CASSQNRYSSYNEQFF.

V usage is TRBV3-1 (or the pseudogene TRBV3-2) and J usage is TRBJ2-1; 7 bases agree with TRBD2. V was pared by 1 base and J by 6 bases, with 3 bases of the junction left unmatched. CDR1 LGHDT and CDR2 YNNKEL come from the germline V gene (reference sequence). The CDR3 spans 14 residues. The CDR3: CASSQASSGNEQFF. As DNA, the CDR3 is TGTGCCAGCAGCCAAGCTTCTAGCGGCAATGAGCAGTTCTTC.

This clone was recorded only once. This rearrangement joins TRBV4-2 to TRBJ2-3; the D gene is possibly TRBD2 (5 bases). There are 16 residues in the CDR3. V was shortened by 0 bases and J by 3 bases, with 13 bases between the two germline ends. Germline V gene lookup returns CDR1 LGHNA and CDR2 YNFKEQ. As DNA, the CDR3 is TGTGCCAGCAGCCAAGATTGGGCTAGCAAGACAGATACGCAGTATTTT. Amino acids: CASSQDWASKTDTQYF.

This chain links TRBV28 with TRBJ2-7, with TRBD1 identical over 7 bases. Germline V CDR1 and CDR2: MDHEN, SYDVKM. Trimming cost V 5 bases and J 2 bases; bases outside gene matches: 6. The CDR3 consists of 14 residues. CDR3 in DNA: TGTGCCAGCAGTCCCCATGGACAGGCCTACGAGCAGTACTTC. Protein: CASSPHGQAYEQYF.

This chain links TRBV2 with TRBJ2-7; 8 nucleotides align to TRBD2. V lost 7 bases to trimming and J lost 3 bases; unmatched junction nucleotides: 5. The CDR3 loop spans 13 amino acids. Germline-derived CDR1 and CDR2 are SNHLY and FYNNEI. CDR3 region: CASNAGGYYEQYF. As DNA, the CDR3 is TGTGCCAGCAATGCGGGGGGCTACTACGAGCAGTACTTC.

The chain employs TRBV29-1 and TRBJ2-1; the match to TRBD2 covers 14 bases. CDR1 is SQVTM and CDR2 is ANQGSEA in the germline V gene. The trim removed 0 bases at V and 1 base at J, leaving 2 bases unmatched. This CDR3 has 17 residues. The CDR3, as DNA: TGCAGCGTTGAAGAGGGGACTAGCGGGAGTTCCTACAATGAGCAGTTCTTC. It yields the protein CSVEEGTSGSSYNEQFF.

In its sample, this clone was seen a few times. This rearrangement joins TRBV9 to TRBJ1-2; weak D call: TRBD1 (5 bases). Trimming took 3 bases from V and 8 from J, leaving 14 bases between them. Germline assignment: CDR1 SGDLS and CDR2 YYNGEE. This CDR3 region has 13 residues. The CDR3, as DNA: TGTGCCAGCAGCGAGCAGACAGCCGACGGCTACACCTTC. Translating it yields CASSEQTADGYTF.